Detailed here is one T cell receptor beta chain. This clone's antigen is unknown. Base-call qualities are not available, and no considerably larger clone is one nucleotide away. The sample is drawn from a study of blood T cell dynamics during melanoma immunotherapy (dated by TCRdb to 2018 to 2020). About the full investigation: The patients had metastatic melanoma and were given first-line pembrolizumab or nivolumab plus ipilimumab as standard of care in the United Kingdom. To find early correlates of response, the study profiled the peripheral T cell receptor repertoires of patients with metastatic melanoma both before and after one cycle of checkpoint inhibitor therapy. A training cohort was formed from consecutive patients, and a further independent group of patients from the same centre was pooled into an external validation set.

The CDR3 covers 15 residues, taking in both the cysteine and the phenylalanine. The CDR3 DNA has 45 bases and is translated from base 1. As encoded in the germline V gene, CDR1 is SQVTM while CDR2 is ANQGSEA. The trim is 3 bases for V and 4 bases for J, with a gap of 16 bases between the germline ends. Every bulk PBMC sample was loaded with the same fixed amount of roughly 360 ng of DNA. TCR beta CDR3 sequences were amplified from genomic DNA with the immunoSEQ TCRb Assay kit following manufacturer instructions. The KAPA Library Quantification Kit for Illumina platforms was used to quantify the pooled libraries by qPCR. Pooled libraries were sequenced on an Illumina NextSeq 500, clustered at 0.6-1.1 pM. The study's processing was this. The TCR data were analyzed using immunoSEQ ANALYZER and the R LymphoSeq package. A rearrangement efficiency score was calculated as productive divided by the sum of productive and non-productive CDR3 sequences. Clonality was measured with the Gini coefficient and diversity with the Renyi index at alpha=1, compared pairwise between timepoints within each patient. In LymphoSeq, clonal relatedness was computed using an edit distance of 3, and repertoire similarity was computed using the Bhattacharyya coefficient. To classify response, a linear discriminant analysis based on week-3 changes in clonality and diversity was built using the R MASS and caret packages. TCRdb obtained this table from immuneACCESS and retained in-frame rearrangements with V and J assigned. These tables miss some clones; where compared with another copy, unresolved V genes account for less than half of the shortfall, and the remainder is unexplained. V and J calls and clone size are copied from that table; D and trimming were computed from the DNA. In all, the sample holds more than 10,000 clones, and roughly four fifths of those were seen once. Around 15% of the sample is held by the ten biggest clonotypes.

Study-level results and caveats: Whether the T cell clones driving repertoire changes were melanoma-specific or reflected general immune activation could not be determined in the study. Unlike progressors, patients who went on to achieve disease control showed a bifurcated reorganization of the PBMC repertoire at W3, with either increased clonality or increased diversity. The relatively small sample size was recognized as a factor that could limit how well the results generalize.

Sample time point, as interpreted from the label and publication: pre-treatment baseline. Blood was sampled before treatment (T0) and at week 3 (W3), after the first cycle of checkpoint blockade. Except for two patients with rapid clinical progression, response was assessed 12 weeks after the first infusion by RECIST 1.1; disease control meant complete response, partial response or stable disease. Any patient who had received prior systemic cancer treatment, was on concomitant immunosuppressant therapy or had synchronous other active malignancies was excluded. Both bulk PBMC and plasma cell-free DNA were sequenced for TCR beta so that circulating cells and T cell turnover could be tracked. PBMC were isolated from blood with Lymphoprep and SepMate tubes, followed by red cell lysis. QIAamp DNA Blood Mini kits were used to extract DNA from both PBMC and sorted T cell subsets.

The source was blood, collected from a patient treated with checkpoint blockade. This receptor was taken from a human donor with melanoma. The chain uses TRBV29-1 and TRBJ2-1, with the D call tentatively TRBD1 or TRBD2, each fitting 6 bases. CDR3 loop: CSVEGAKEGYNEQFF. The nucleotide sequence reads as follows: TGCAGCGTTGAGGGGGCCAAGGAGGGGTACAATGAGCAGTTCTTC.